This T cell receptor (beta chain) stems from a study of STAT3 mutations in large granular lymphocyte leukemia. Study-wide results and limits: Some patients had dominant TCR clones larger than their STAT3 mutant burden. All newly emerging clones after therapy were STAT3 wild type. Every T-cell large granular lymphocyte leukemia patient had at least one immunodominant TCR beta clonotype. Clonal expansion was inferred from other time points because no sample existed at each clone's first appearance.

Each sample's TCRbeta library yielded on average roughly 41,000 productive templates. Using immunoSEQ multiplex PCR, the repertoire was profiled, and TCRdb retains in-frame clones only, with some absent. Among some 10,000 clones listed, 54% were seen once. With regard to this clone: Its cognate antigen is unknown.

This CDR3 has 13 amino acids. V lost 3 bases to trimming and J lost 5 bases, with 10 bases between them. The germline CDR1 and CDR2 sequences are LGHNT and FRNRAP. This TCR came from a boy aged 5-17 years with T-cell large granular lymphocyte leukemia. Some clones in this sample may be carry-over from other donors' samples. The sequenced material came from peripheral blood mononuclear cells. This chain links TRBV12-5 with TRBJ1-1; D is ambiguous. CDR3 loop: CASGLDGWTEAFF. CDR3 DNA sequence: TGTGCTAGTGGTTTAGATGGTTGGACTGAAGCTTTCTTT.